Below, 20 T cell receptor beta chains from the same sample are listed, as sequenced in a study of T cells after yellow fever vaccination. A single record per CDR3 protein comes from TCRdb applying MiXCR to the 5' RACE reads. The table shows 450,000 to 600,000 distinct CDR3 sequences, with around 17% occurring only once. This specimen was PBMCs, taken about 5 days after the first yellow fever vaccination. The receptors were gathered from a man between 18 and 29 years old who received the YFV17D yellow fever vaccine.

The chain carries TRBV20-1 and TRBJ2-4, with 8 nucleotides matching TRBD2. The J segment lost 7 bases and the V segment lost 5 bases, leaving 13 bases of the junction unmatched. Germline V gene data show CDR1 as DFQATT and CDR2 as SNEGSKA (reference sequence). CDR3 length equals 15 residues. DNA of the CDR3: TGCAGTGCTCTACCTCATCGGCGGGGGGCCAACATTCAGTACTTC. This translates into CSALPHRRGANIQYF.

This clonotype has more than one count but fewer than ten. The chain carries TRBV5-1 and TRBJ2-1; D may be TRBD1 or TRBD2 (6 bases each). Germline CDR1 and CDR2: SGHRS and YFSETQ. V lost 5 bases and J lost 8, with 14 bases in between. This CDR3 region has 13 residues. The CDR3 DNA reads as TGCGCCAGCAGATCGGGGGCCGGTGATGAGCAGTTCTTC. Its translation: CASRSGAGDEQFF.

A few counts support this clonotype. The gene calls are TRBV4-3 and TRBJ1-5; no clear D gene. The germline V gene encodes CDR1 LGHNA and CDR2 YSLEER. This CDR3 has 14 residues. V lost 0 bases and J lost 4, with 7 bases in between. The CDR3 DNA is TGCGCCAGCAGCCAAGAACGGCGAAATCAGCCCCAGCATTTT. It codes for CASSQERRNQPQHF.

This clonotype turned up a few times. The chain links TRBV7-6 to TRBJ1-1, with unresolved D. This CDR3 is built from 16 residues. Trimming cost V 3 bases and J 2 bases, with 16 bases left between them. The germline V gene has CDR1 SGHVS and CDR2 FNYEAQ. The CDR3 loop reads CASSFYAGRRNTEAFF. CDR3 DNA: TGTGCCAGCAGCTTTTACGCCGGACGGAGAAACACTGAAGCTTTCTTT.

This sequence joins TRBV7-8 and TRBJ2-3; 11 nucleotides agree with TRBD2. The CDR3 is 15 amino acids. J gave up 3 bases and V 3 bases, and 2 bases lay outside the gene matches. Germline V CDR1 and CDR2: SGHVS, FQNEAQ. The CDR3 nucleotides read TGTGCCAGCAGCTTCGTAGCGGGGGGGACAGATACGCAGTATTTT. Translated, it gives CASSFVAGGTDTQYF.

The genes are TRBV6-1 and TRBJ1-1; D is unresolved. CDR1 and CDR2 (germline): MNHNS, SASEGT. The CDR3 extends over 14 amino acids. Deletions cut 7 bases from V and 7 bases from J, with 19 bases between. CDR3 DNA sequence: TGTGCCAGCAAAAAGGAGGGAAGTCTTGATGAAGCTTTCTTT. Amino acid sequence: CASKKEGSLDEAFF.

In DNA form, the CDR3 reads TGTGCCAGCAGCTTAGGCTCTCGGGCGTCACTAGGAGATACGCAGTATTTT. It codes for CASSLGSRASLGDTQYF. This chain links TRBV7-2 with TRBJ2-3; tentative D call: TRBD2 (5 bases). Trimming took 1 base from V and 5 from J, leaving 19 bases between them. The CDR3 consists of 17 residues. From germline, CDR1 is SGHTA and CDR2 FQGNSA.

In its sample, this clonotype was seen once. The chain's CDR3 is CASSPPGLGAGGYTF. The CDR3 DNA reads as TGTGCCAGCTCACCACCTGGTCTGGGGGCTGGAGGCTACACCTTC. The chain employs TRBV18 and TRBJ1-2; D is perhaps TRBD1 (6 bases). V lost 0 bases, J lost 8 bases, and 16 bases lay in between. This CDR3 comprises 15 residues. Germline CDR1 reads KGHSH; CDR2 reads LQKENI.

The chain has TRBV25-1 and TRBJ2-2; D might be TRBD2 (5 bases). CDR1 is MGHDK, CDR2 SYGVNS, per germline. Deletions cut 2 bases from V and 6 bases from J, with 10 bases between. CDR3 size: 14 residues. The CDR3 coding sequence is TGTGCCAGCAGTGAAGTACAGCGGCCCGGGGAGCTGTTTTTT. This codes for CASSEVQRPGELFF. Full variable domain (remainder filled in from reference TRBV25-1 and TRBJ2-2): EADIYQTPRYLVIGTGKKITLECSQTMGHDKMYWYQQDPGMELHLIHYSYGVNSTEKGDLSSESTVSRIRTEHFPLTLESARPSHTSQYLCASSEVQRPGELFFGEGSRLTVL.

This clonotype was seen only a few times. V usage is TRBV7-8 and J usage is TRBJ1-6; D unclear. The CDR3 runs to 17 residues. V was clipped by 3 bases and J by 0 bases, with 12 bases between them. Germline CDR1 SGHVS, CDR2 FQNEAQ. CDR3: CASSLGTESSYNSPLHF. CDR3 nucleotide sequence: TGTGCCAGCAGCTTGGGAACCGAGAGCTCCTATAATTCACCCCTCCACTTT.

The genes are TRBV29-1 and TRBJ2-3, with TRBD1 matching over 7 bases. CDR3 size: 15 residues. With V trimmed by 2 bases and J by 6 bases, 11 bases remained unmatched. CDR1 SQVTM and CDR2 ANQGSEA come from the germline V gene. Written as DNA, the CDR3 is TGCAGCGTTGAACCTAGCTCCACCAGGGGGGATACGCAGTATTTT. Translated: CSVEPSSTRGDTQYF.

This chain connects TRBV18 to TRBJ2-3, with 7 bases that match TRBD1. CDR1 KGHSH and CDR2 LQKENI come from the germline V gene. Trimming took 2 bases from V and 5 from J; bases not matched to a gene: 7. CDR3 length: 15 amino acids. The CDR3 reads CASSPGGQEEDTQYF. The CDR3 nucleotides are TGTGCCAGCTCACCAGGCGGACAGGAGGAAGATACGCAGTATTTT.

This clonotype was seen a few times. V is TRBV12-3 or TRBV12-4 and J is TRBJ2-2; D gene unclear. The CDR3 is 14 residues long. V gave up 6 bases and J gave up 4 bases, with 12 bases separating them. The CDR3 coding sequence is TGTGCCAGCAGCTCCCTGTGGGCCACCGGGGAGCTGTTTTTT. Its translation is CASSSLWATGELFF.

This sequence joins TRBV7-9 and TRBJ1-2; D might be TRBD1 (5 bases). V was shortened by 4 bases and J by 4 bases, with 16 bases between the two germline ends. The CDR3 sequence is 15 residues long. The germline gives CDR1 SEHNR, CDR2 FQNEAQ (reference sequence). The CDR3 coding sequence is TGTGCCAGCAGCTCTCCACGGCCAGGGTTCTATGGCTACACCTTC. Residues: CASSSPRPGFYGYTF.

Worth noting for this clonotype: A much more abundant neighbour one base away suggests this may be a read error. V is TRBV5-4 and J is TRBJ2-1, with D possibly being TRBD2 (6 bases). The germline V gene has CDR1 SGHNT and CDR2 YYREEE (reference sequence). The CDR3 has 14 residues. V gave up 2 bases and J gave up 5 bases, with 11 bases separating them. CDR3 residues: CASSLGWGDNEQFF. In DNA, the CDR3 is TGTGCCAGCAGCTTAGGATGGGGGGACAATGAGCAGTTCTTC.

DNA of the CDR3: TGTGCCAGCAGTTACTCGTCTAGGGAGGGTCTTCGGAACACTGAAGCTTTCTTT. Its protein is CASSYSSREGLRNTEAFF. The chain combines TRBV6-2 or TRBV6-3 with TRBJ1-1; D gene uncertain. The CDR3 runs to 18 residues. Trimming took 0 bases from V and 1 from J, leaving 18 bases between them. The germline V gene has CDR1 MNHEY and CDR2 SVGEGT.

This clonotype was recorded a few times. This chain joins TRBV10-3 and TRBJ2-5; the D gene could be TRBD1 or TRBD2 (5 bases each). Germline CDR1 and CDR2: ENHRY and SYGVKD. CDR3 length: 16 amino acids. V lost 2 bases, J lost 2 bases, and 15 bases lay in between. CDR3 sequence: CAISEEGKGTQETQYF. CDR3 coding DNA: TGTGCCATCAGTGAGGAGGGGAAGGGTACACAAGAGACCCAGTACTTC.

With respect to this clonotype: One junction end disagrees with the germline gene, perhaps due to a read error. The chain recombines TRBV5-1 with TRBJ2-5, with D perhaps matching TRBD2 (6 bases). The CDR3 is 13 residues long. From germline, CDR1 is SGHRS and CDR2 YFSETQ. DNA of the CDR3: TGCGCCAGCAGCTTGGGAGTTCGGGATCAGCGGGACTTC. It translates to CASSLGVRDQRDF. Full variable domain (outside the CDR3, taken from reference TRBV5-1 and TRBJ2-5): KAGVTQTPRYLIKTRGQQVTLSCSPISGHRSVSWYQQTPGQGLQFLFEYFSETQRNKGNFPGRFSGRQFSNSRSEMNVSTLELGDSALYLCASSLGVRDQRDFGPGTRLLVL.

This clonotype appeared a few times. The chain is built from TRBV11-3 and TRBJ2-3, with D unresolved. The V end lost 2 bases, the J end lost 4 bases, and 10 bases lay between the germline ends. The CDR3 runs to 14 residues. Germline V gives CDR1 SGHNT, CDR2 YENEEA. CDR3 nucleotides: TGTGCCAGCAGCTTAATTGGGTCGGCAGATACGCAGTATTTT. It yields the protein CASSLIGSADTQYF.

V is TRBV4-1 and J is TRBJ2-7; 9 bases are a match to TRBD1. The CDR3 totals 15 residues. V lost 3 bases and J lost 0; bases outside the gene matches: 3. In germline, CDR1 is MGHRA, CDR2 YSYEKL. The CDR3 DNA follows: TGCGCCAGCAGCCAGGGACAGGGCCTCTCCTACGAGCAGTACGTC. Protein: CASSQGQGLSYEQYV.